This T cell receptor (beta chain) was sequenced for a study of PD-1 blockade in classical Hodgkin lymphoma. Study-wide background: The patients were dosed with nivolumab 3 mg/kg, infused intravenously every 2 weeks.

The germline V gene encodes CDR1 SGHVS and CDR2 FNYEAQ. Trimming took 4 bases from V and 3 from J; bases not matched to a gene: 9. This CDR3 is 18 amino acids long. Time point defined: cycle 4 day 1 (C4D1), after 6 weeks of nivolumab. Every patient experienced relapse after autologous stem cell transplantation, and brentuximab vedotin exposure varied. Thawed PBMCs were subjected to magnetic negative selection, which yielded isolated CD8+ T cells. Clones were read by immunoSEQ multiplex PCR, and TCRdb kept only the in-frame ones, dropping some. The sample lists some 15,000 clones; 89% were seen once. Study-wide results and caveats: Relative to healthy donors, newly diagnosed patients reportedly had lower baseline TCR diversity, which was reported as lower still in relapsed/refractory patients. In CD4+ cells, TCR diversity went up significantly by C4D1, but in CD8+ cells it did not.

As for this clone: The antigen is not known.

The chain combines TRBV7-6 with TRBJ2-3; 14 bases map to TRBD2. The material was CD8+ T cells from blood, obtained before the fourth cycle of nivolumab. The clonotype comes from a human donor with classical Hodgkin lymphoma. Written as DNA, the CDR3 is TGTGCCAGCAGCTCCCCCGGGACTAGCGGGAGTTTAACAGATACGCAGTATTTT. Translated, it gives CASSSPGTSGSLTDTQYF.